These 25 T cell receptor beta chains originate from one sample sequenced in a study of T cells in tumors after PD-1 blockade. The protocol was immunoSEQ multiplex PCR, while the TCRdb copy is restricted to in-frame clones and leaves out a portion. The data hold some 9,300 clones, with over 50% observed a single time. This material consisted of tumor tissue, taken after anti-PD-1 treatment. The receptors here all came from a human donor with basal cell carcinoma.

This sequence joins TRBV6-5 and TRBJ2-3; D remains ambiguous. The CDR3 has 12 amino acids. Germline V CDR1 and CDR2: MNHEY, SVGAGI. Trimming removed 8 bases from V and 2 bases from J, with 8 bases in between. In DNA, the CDR3 is TGTGCCAGCGACGACATCACAGATACGCAGTATTTT. Amino acid sequence: CASDDITDTQYF.

The gene calls are TRBV9 and TRBJ2-7; TRBD1 might be the D (5 bases). The CDR3 sequence is 13 residues long. V was clipped by 0 bases and J by 1 base, with 5 bases between them. From germline, CDR1 is SGDLS and CDR2 YYNGEE. The CDR3 nucleotides read TGTGCCAGCAGCGTAGGACAGTCCTACGAGCAGTACTTC. Translating gives CASSVGQSYEQYF.

J is TRBJ2-3 and V is TRBV7-9; 11 bases agree with TRBD2. The CDR3 spans 17 residues. The germline V gene has CDR1 SEHNR and CDR2 FQNEAQ (reference sequence). J gave up 4 bases and V 1 base, and 7 bases lay outside the gene matches. DNA of the CDR3: TGTGCCAGCAGCTTAGGGTCCGGGACTAGCGGCGCAGATACGCAGTATTTT. This translates into CASSLGSGTSGADTQYF.

V is TRBV7-2 and J is TRBJ2-1, with D maybe TRBD2 (6 bases). V was trimmed by 4 bases and J by 6 bases, leaving 13 bases between them. The CDR3 consists of 14 residues. Germline V gene data show CDR1 as SGHTA and CDR2 as FQGNSA. CDR3 sequence: CASSYGGRPNEQFF. The CDR3 nucleotides are TGTGCCAGCAGCTATGGGGGGAGGCCCAATGAGCAGTTCTTC.

In this sample, this clone turned up a few times. The chain combines TRBV7-2 with TRBJ2-5, with no clear D. V gave up 3 bases and J gave up 2 bases, with 7 bases separating them. Germline CDR1 SGHTA, CDR2 FQGNSA. The CDR3 has 13 residues. CDR3: CASSFPNQETQYF. In nucleotides, the CDR3 is TGTGCCAGCAGCTTCCCGAATCAAGAGACCCAGTACTTC.

The genes are TRBV25-1 and TRBJ1-5, with a weak D call TRBD1 (6 bases). V lost 2 bases to trimming and J lost 6 bases, with 11 bases between them. The CDR3 is made up of 14 amino acids. Germline CDR1 and CDR2: MGHDK and SYGVNS. The CDR3 DNA reads as TGTGCCAGCAGTGAAGGGACACTTAGTCAGCCCCAGCATTTT. Protein: CASSEGTLSQPQHF.

The rearrangement joins TRBV6-2 or TRBV6-3 to TRBJ2-2; D perhaps matches TRBD2 (6 bases). The V end lost 0 bases, the J end lost 1 base, and 6 bases lay between the germline ends. CDR1 MNHEY and CDR2 SVGEGT come from the germline V gene. This CDR3 has 15 amino acids. The CDR3 sequence: CASSYSGGNTGELFF. CDR3 in DNA: TGTGCCAGCAGTTACTCGGGGGGGAACACCGGGGAGCTGTTTTTT.

The CDR3 DNA follows: TGCAGCGTCGATACGGAACTAGCGGGAGTAGATACGCAGTATTTT. Amino acid sequence: CSVDTELAGVDTQYF. V usage is TRBV29-1 and J usage is TRBJ2-3; TRBD2 aligns across 11 bases. This CDR3 has 15 amino acids. Germline CDR1 SQVTM, CDR2 ANQGSEA. V trimming: 6 bases; J trimming: 5 bases; junction bases outside the gene matches: 10.

The J gene is TRBJ1-4, the V gene TRBV4-3, with a tentative D call TRBD1 (6 bases). CDR1 and CDR2 (germline): LGHNA, YSLEER. The CDR3 covers 15 residues. V lost 0 bases and J lost 2, with 7 bases in between. CDR3 nucleotide sequence: TGCGCCAGCAGCCAAGACAGGGGCACTAATGAAAAACTGTTTTTT. It specifies CASSQDRGTNEKLFF.

The count of this clone is one. The rearrangement links TRBV30 to TRBJ2-7, with D perhaps TRBD1 (6 bases). V was cut by 0 bases and J by 11 bases, with 11 bases left in between. The V gene's germline CDR1 is GTSNPN and CDR2 SVGIG (reference sequence). This CDR3 spans 11 amino acids. The CDR3 DNA is TGTGCCTGGAGTGTAGGGACAAAGGAGTACTTC. This codes for CAWSVGTKEYF.

The CDR3 loop is CASSLVRGETQYF. Here the CDR3 DNA reads TGTGCCAGCAGTTTAGTACGCGGAGAGACCCAGTACTTC. The chain combines TRBV12-3 or TRBV12-4 with TRBJ2-5, with unresolved D. V was trimmed by 1 base and J by 4 bases, leaving 7 bases between them. CDR3 length equals 13 residues.

The J gene is TRBJ2-3, the V gene TRBV5-1; D is perhaps TRBD2 (6 bases). Germline CDR1 is SGHRS and CDR2 is YFSETQ. Trimming stripped 1 base from V and 1 base from J, with 13 bases between. CDR3 length: 16 residues. The CDR3 DNA reads TGCGCCAGCAGCTTGTCGGACTACCTGGGCACAGATACGCAGTATTTT. As protein: CASSLSDYLGTDTQYF.

This clone was counted once. This rearrangement joins TRBV25-1 to TRBJ2-1; no clear D gene. Germline V gene sequence: CDR1 MGHDK, CDR2 SYGVNS. Trimming stripped 2 bases from V and 0 bases from J, with 8 bases between. The CDR3 totals 15 residues. The CDR3 DNA reads as TGTGCCAGCAGTGAAGCGGCGGTCTCCTACAATGAGCAGTTCTTC. Its translation is CASSEAAVSYNEQFF.

This chain connects TRBV19 to TRBJ1-1; perhaps TRBD1 as D (6 bases). The V gene's germline CDR1 is LNHDA and CDR2 SQIVND (reference sequence). This CDR3 is built from 14 residues. The V end was cut by 5 bases, the J end by 0 bases, with 10 bases between. CDR3 bases: TGTGCCAGTAGTCTACAGGGACTGAACACTGAAGCTTTCTTT. Protein: CASSLQGLNTEAFF. The whole variable domain, remainder taken from reference TRBV19 and TRBJ1-1, is DGGITQSPKYLFRKEGQNVTLSCEQNLNHDAMYWYRQDPGQGLRLIYYSQIVNDFQKGDIAEGYSVSREKKESFPLTVTSAQKNPTAFYLCASSLQGLNTEAFFGQGTRLTVV.

This chain links TRBV9 with TRBJ1-4; D unclear. Germline loops: CDR1 SGDLS, CDR2 YYNGEE. Trimming stripped 3 bases from V and 10 bases from J, with 16 bases between. The CDR3 runs to 14 residues. The CDR3 DNA is TGTGCCAGCAGCGCGACTGCCCTCCGGGGAAAACTGTTTTTT. This gives the protein CASSATALRGKLFF.

This rearrangement joins TRBV19 to TRBJ2-7; 8 nucleotides line up with TRBD2. Germline V gene sequence: CDR1 LNHDA, CDR2 SQIVND (reference sequence). The CDR3 has 16 residues. Germline trimming cut 6 bases from V and 3 bases from J; bases unmatched to any gene: 13. CDR3 sequence (DNA): TGTGCCAGTAGCCTCGACGTGAGCGGGAGATTCTACGAGCAGTACTTC. Its translation: CASSLDVSGRFYEQYF.

The chain recombines TRBV5-1 with TRBJ2-7, with 11 bases identical to TRBD2. This CDR3 spans 15 amino acids. Germline V gives CDR1 SGHRS, CDR2 YFSETQ. Trimming at V came to 4 bases and at J to 4 bases, leaving 7 bases not matched to a gene. As DNA, the CDR3 is TGCGCCAGCAGCCACGGGACTAGCGGTTTTTACGAGCAGTACTTC. Its translation is CASSHGTSGFYEQYF.

The table lists this clone with a few counts. The genes are TRBV5-6 and TRBJ1-3, with TRBD1 matching 8 bases. Germline CDR1 SGHDT, CDR2 YYEEEE. The J segment lost 10 bases and the V segment lost 4 bases, leaving 7 bases of the junction unmatched. This CDR3 comprises 13 residues. The CDR3 loop is CASSPDRDSTIYF. CDR3 nucleotides: TGTGCCAGCAGCCCGGACAGGGATTCAACCATATATTTT.

The chain combines TRBV9 with TRBJ1-2, with a weak D call TRBD1 (6 bases). CDR1 and CDR2 (germline): SGDLS, YYNGEE. With 1 base removed from V and 0 bases from J, the gap between germline ends came to 13 bases. The CDR3 consists of 16 residues. The CDR3 region is CASSVFSGATNYGYTF. Here the CDR3 DNA reads TGTGCCAGCAGCGTATTTTCAGGGGCAACTAACTATGGCTACACCTTC.

This chain links TRBV2 with TRBJ2-7; D remains unclear. CDR3 length: 12 residues. Germline V gene sequence: CDR1 SNHLY, CDR2 FYNNEI. The V gene lost 1 base and the J gene lost 3 bases, with 4 bases spanning the gap. The CDR3 sequence: CASSEDVYEQYF. The CDR3 DNA follows: TGTGCCAGCAGTGAAGACGTCTACGAGCAGTACTTC. Full variable domain (outside the CDR3, taken from reference TRBV2 and TRBJ2-7): EPEVTQTPSHQVTQMGQEVILRCVPISNHLYFYWYRQILGQKVEFLVSFYNNEISEKSEIFDDQFSVERPDGSNFTLKIRSTKLEDSAMYFCASSEDVYEQYFGPGTRLTVT.

V gene TRBV12-3 or TRBV12-4 combines with J gene TRBJ1-6; a weak D match, TRBD1 (6 bases). V dropped 6 bases and J dropped 13 bases, with 13 bases sitting between them. This CDR3 comprises 12 residues. The CDR3 DNA reads TGTGCCAGCAGCAACAGGGTAAGTCCCCTCCACTTT. Translating gives CASSNRVSPLHF.

The chain joins TRBV3-1 (or the pseudogene TRBV3-2) to TRBJ1-2; D remains unclear. Per the germline V gene, CDR1 is LGHDT and CDR2 is YNNKEL (reference sequence). This CDR3 has 13 amino acids. V was pared by 4 bases and J by 4 bases, with 10 bases between. The CDR3 region is CASSLDRTYGYTF. The CDR3 region has the DNA TGTGCCAGCAGCCTAGACCGCACCTATGGCTACACCTTC.

The genes are TRBV7-9 and TRBJ1-4; maybe TRBD1 (5 bases). The germline V gene has CDR1 SEHNR and CDR2 FQNEAQ (reference sequence). V was shortened by 2 bases and J by 8 bases, with 9 bases between the two germline ends. The CDR3 totals 13 residues. CDR3 protein: CASSLSGAEKLFF. The DNA for the CDR3 is TGTGCCAGCAGCTTATCCGGGGCCGAAAAACTGTTTTTT.

Here the CDR3 DNA reads TGCGCCAGCCAAATCAGGGGACACCCCACTGAAGCTTTCTTT. Translating it yields CASQIRGHPTEAFF. The chain links TRBV23-1 to TRBJ1-1, with D possibly being TRBD1 (6 bases). TRBV23-1 is an ORF, with its function uncertain. V shed 8 bases and J shed 4 bases, with 17 bases lying between them. The CDR3 totals 14 residues.

The chain combines TRBV6-2 or TRBV6-3 with TRBJ1-5; weak D call: TRBD1 (6 bases). CDR1 MNHEY and CDR2 SVGEGT come from the germline V gene. Trimming cost V 6 bases and J 0 bases, with 18 bases left between them. This CDR3 comprises 17 residues. CDR3 nucleotides: TGTGCCAGCAGCCCCGGGACAAGCGCTTATAGCAATCAGCCCCAGCATTTT. Its protein product is CASSPGTSAYSNQPQHF.